The present TCR beta chain was sequenced within a study of CD8 T cells in ankylosing spondylitis. Study-wide results and limits: Prior work had noted some motif variants in reactive arthritis blood and synovial fluid. Clones that were linked to disease were CD8+ and were relatively rare in peripheral blood. A motif in TCR beta, a set of several highly homologous variants, appeared characteristic of ankylosing spondylitis blood. Within matched ankylosing spondylitis synovial fluid, disease-linked clones were reportedly significantly enriched.

From germline, CDR1 is DFQATT and CDR2 SNEGSKA (reference sequence). V was cut by 6 bases and J by 3 bases, with 14 bases left in between. The CDR3 runs 13 residues. This clonotype was seen more than once but under ten times. As yet, its antigen is unknown. Making use of molecular barcodes, quantitative 5'-RACE generated TCR beta libraries. TCRdb passed the 5' RACE reads through MiXCR, listing each CDR3 protein once. The sample has approximately 400,000 distinct CDR3 sequences; 25% to 30% are singletons. The source of this sequence is a male donor with ankylosing spondylitis. Sequencing was performed on blood, either unsorted or a sorted T cell fraction (not recorded which). This rearrangement joins TRBV20-1 to TRBJ1-1, with D possibly TRBD1 on 6 matching bases. The DNA for the CDR3 is TGCAGTGCCAGGGGACCTAGAGACACTGAAGCTTTCTTT. Translation: CSARGPRDTEAFF.